Sequencing of this T cell receptor (beta chain) was carried out in a study of blood T cell repertoires in COVID-19. Study overall: Researchers got acute and convalescent COVID-19 samples from the United States, Italy and Spain. T cells, B-cell-depleted T cells, or PBMCs provided the cDNA or gDNA that served as material.

In the authors' methods: Scientists estimated how many nucleated cells there were by amplifying reference gene primers. Profiling relied on immunoSEQ multiplex PCR, and the TCRdb table lists in-frame clones only, not all of them. V and J calls and clone size are given by that table; D and trimming were obtained from the DNA. The sample has about 140,000 clones, around 90% seen once. CDR3 length: 12 residues. V was pared by 4 bases and J by 6 bases, with 12 bases between. Germline-derived CDR1 and CDR2 are GTSNPN and SVGIG (reference sequence). Source material: peripheral blood. This TCR was recovered from a woman in her forties or fifties with acute or convalescent COVID-19. This chain joins TRBV30 and TRBJ1-1, with D unclear. CDR3 sequence (DNA): TGTGCCTGGAAGTCCCGGGAATCTGAAGCTTTCTTT. Protein sequence: CAWKSRESEAFF. The variable domain in full, completed from reference TRBV30 and TRBJ1-1, reads SQTIHQWPATLVQPVGSPLSLECTVEGTSNPNLYWYRQAAGRGLQLLFYSVGIGQISSEVPQNLSASRPQDRQFILSSKKLLLSDSGFYLCAWKSRESEAFFGQGTRLTVV.